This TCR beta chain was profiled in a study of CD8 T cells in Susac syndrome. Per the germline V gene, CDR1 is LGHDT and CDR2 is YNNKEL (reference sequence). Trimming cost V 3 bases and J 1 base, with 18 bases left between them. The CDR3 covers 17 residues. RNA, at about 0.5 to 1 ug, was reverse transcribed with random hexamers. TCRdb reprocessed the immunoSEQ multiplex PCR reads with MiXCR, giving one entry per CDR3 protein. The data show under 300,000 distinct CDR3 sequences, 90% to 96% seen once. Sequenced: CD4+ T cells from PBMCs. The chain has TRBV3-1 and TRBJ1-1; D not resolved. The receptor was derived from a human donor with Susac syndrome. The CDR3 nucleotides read TGTGCCAGCAGCCACACACCCCTCGTAGGCCCGAACACTGAAGCTTTCTTT. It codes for CASSHTPLVGPNTEAFF.